This is a list of T cell receptor beta chains from one sample in a study of sequential checkpoint blockade in melanoma. Assay: immunoSEQ multiplex PCR; the TCRdb copy retains only in-frame clones and omits some. The sample has about 3,700 clones, about 23% seen once. The sample was tumor tissue (inferred from file names), taken from a patient given nivolumab and ipilimumab in sequence. Receptors originate from a human donor with melanoma. CDR3s include the opening cysteine and the closing phenylalanine or tryptophan. Each record gives: V gene, J gene, D gene, CDR3 protein. D genes are given only for firm matches.

>TRBV19|TRBJ2-3|TRBD2
CASSMVEGGQADTQYF
>TRBV28|TRBJ1-2|NA
CASSFGIYGYTF
>TRBV6-8|TRBJ1-2|NA
CASSYDNYGYTF
>TRBV12-5|TRBJ1-1|NA
CASGLVRGGLNTEAFF
>TRBV11-3|TRBJ2-5|NA
CASSLVHGQETQYF
>TRBV25-1|TRBJ1-1|NA
CASSGPGHLPGNTEAFF
>TRBV11-3|TRBJ2-2|TRBD2
CASSPIAGTGELFF
>TRBV6-8|TRBJ1-2|TRBD1
CASSSLGTGEAGYTF
>TRBV11-3|TRBJ2-2|NA
CASTSDKPPGELFF
>TRBV28|TRBJ2-3|TRBD2
CATGAGGTDTQYF